The 32 T cell receptor beta chains presented below share a single source sample, sequenced in a study of blood T cells in healthy people across ages. Together with a sample-barcoded 5' primer, a J-beta primer mix was included in a second PCR lasting about 6 to 11 cycles. Each CDR3 protein gets one entry after TCRdb re-called the 5' RACE reads with MiXCR. The sample lists 1.5 million to 2 million distinct CDR3 sequences; just under 50% were seen once. The specimen was blood. The receptor source for this set is a woman between 35 and 50 years old in good health.

In this sample, this clonotype turned up a few times. The chain joins TRBV7-9 to TRBJ2-4, with TRBD1 matching 9 bases. The J call is doubtful: the DNA matches TRBJ2-7 better. The CDR3 sequence is 15 residues long. Germline loops: CDR1 SEHNR, CDR2 FQNEAQ (reference sequence). CDR3 sequence (DNA): TGTGCCAGCAGCTACAGGGGGCCCGGTGGGTACGAGCAGTACTTC. Encoded protein: CASSYRGPGGYEQYF.

The CDR3 loop reads CASSQVVGTRTYEQYF. CDR3 sequence (DNA): TGCGCCAGCAGCCAAGTCGTCGGGACCCGAACCTACGAGCAGTACTTC. The chain is built from TRBV4-1 and TRBJ2-7; D could derive from TRBD1 or TRBD2 (5 bases each). The CDR3 spans 16 residues. From germline, CDR1 is MGHRA and CDR2 YSYEKL. V was cut by 1 base and J by 2 bases, with 15 bases left in between.

Concerning this clonotype: The junction shows a germline mismatch at one end, possibly a read error. J is TRBJ2-3 and V is TRBV4-1; D not resolved. The CDR3 length is 14 residues. Germline CDR1 reads MGHRA; CDR2 reads YSYEKL. CDR3: CASSQGVTTDAQYF. The DNA of the CDR3 is TGCGCCAGCAGCCAAGGGGTAACCACAGATGCGCAGTATTTT.

In this sample, this clonotype turned up a few times. The genes are TRBV3-1 and TRBJ2-7, with 7 nucleotides matching TRBD1. CDR3 length: 14 amino acids. Germline V gene data show CDR1 as LGHDT and CDR2 as YNNKEL (reference sequence). Germline trimming cut 3 bases from V and 2 bases from J; bases unmatched to any gene: 4. The CDR3 DNA reads as TGTGCCAGCAGCCACTCGCAGGGGGCCTACGAGCAGTACTTC. It encodes CASSHSQGAYEQYF.

The CDR3 spells CASSGNRGDEQFF. The DNA of the CDR3 is TGTGCCAGCAGCGGCAACAGGGGTGATGAGCAGTTCTTC. This rearrangement joins TRBV5-4 to TRBJ2-1; 7 nucleotides align to TRBD1. CDR3 length equals 13 residues. Germline CDR1 is SGHNT and CDR2 is YYREEE (reference sequence). V was clipped by 4 bases and J by 8 bases; unmatched bases: 6.

The table lists this clonotype with a few counts. This chain joins TRBV10-3 and TRBJ2-3, with D tentatively TRBD1 (6 bases). CDR1 is ENHRY, CDR2 SYGVKD, per germline. The CDR3 contains 15 residues. The germline V and J ends were trimmed by 5 bases and 2 bases, with 14 bases remaining between them. The CDR3 loop reads CAISPRGEDTDTQYF. The DNA for the CDR3 is TGTGCCATCAGTCCCAGGGGTGAGGACACAGATACGCAGTATTTT.

V is TRBV28 and J is TRBJ2-5, with a possible D match to TRBD2 (6 bases). The J call may be faulty, since TRBJ2-7 better matches the DNA end. This CDR3 region has 12 residues. From germline, CDR1 is MDHEN and CDR2 SYDVKM. CDR3 residues: CASTRGRNEQYF. The CDR3 DNA is TGTGCCAGCACCCGAGGGAGGAACGAGCAGTACTTC.

This clonotype was detected a few times. The chain uses TRBV10-3 and TRBJ2-5; 9 nucleotides line up with TRBD1. The closer fit of TRBJ2-7 to the DNA end suggests the J call may be wrong. The CDR3 consists of 12 residues. The germline V gene has CDR1 ENHRY and CDR2 SYGVKD. DNA of the CDR3: TGTGCCACTACTGGGACAGGGTTCGAGCAGTACTTC. It specifies CATTGTGFEQYF.

J is TRBJ2-7 and V is TRBV20-1, with D perhaps being TRBD1 or TRBD2 (6 bases each). The end of the DNA fits TRBJ2-5 better, so the J call may be wrong. Germline CDR1 and CDR2: DFQATT and SNEGSKA (reference sequence). This CDR3 spans 15 amino acids. The CDR3 reads CSAHYNTGRSETQYF. CDR3 nucleotide sequence: TGCAGTGCCCACTACAATACAGGGAGGAGTGAGACCCAGTACTTC.

This chain uses TRBV14 with TRBJ2-1; D possibly uses TRBD1 or TRBD2 (5 bases each). The CDR3 consists of 18 residues. The germline V gene has CDR1 SGHDN and CDR2 FVKESK. V was trimmed by 2 bases and J by 8 bases, leaving 25 bases between them. The CDR3 is CASSQLRGTQGRIHEQFF. CDR3 nucleotide sequence: TGTGCCAGCAGCCAATTAAGAGGGACCCAAGGTCGTATCCATGAGCAGTTCTTC.

The chain recombines TRBV28 with TRBJ2-4, with TRBD1 identical over 8 bases. Germline values: CDR1 MDHEN, CDR2 SYDVKM. This CDR3 contains 15 residues. The junction had 7 bases not matched to a gene; V was cut back by 8 bases and J by 1 base. For the CDR3, the DNA is TGTGCCAGCCATGGACAGGGACAGGCCAAAAACATTCAGTACTTC. The encoded protein is CASHGQGQAKNIQYF.

The chain is built from TRBV6-1 and TRBJ2-1, with TRBD2 matching over 7 bases. Germline V gives CDR1 MNHNS, CDR2 SASEGT. The CDR3 length is 15 residues. V trimming: 1 base; J trimming: 4 bases; junction bases outside the gene matches: 4. CDR3 bases: TGTGCCAGCAGTGAAGGAGCGGGGCTTTACAATGAGCAGTTCTTC. Encoded protein: CASSEGAGLYNEQFF.

The rearrangement links TRBV27 to TRBJ2-1, with 7 bases that match TRBD2. Per germline, CDR1 MNHEY and CDR2 SMNVEV (reference sequence). CDR3 length: 16 amino acids. The V segment lost 8 bases and the J segment 0 bases; nucleotides outside the gene matches: 10. CDR3 sequence: CASGRRSGVSYNEQFF. DNA for the CDR3: TGTGCCAGCGGGCGTCGAAGCGGGGTCTCCTACAATGAGCAGTTCTTC.

This clonotype was detected only a few times. The V gene is TRBV14, the J gene TRBJ1-2; possible D gene TRBD1, 5 bases. Between the trimmed V and J ends, which lost 2 bases and 2 bases, there was a span of 12 bases. The CDR3 is made up of 15 amino acids. Germline values: CDR1 SGHDN, CDR2 FVKESK. The CDR3 DNA sequence: TGTGCCAGCAGCCAAATTGTGGGACGGAACTATGGCTACACCTTC. This translates into CASSQIVGRNYGYTF.

This clonotype was seen a few times. This chain joins TRBV5-1 and TRBJ2-1; D possibly corresponds to TRBD1 (5 bases). This CDR3 comprises 13 residues. In germline, CDR1 is SGHRS, CDR2 YFSETQ. V lost 2 bases to trimming and J lost 7 bases, with 10 bases between them. The CDR3 DNA follows: TGCGCCAGCAGCTTTGCCAGGGTGAATGAGCAGTTCTTC. Its protein is CASSFARVNEQFF.

This clonotype came up many times. The genes are TRBV20-1 and TRBJ2-7, with 7 bases identical to TRBD1. The CDR3 has 12 amino acids. V was pared by 6 bases and J by 2 bases, with 4 bases of the junction left unmatched. Per the germline V gene, CDR1 is DFQATT and CDR2 is SNEGSKA (reference sequence). The CDR3, as DNA: TGCAGTGCCCCGGGACAGACCTACGAGCAGTACTTC. Residues: CSAPGQTYEQYF.

This sequence joins TRBV28 and TRBJ2-5; 7 positions agree with TRBD2. In germline, CDR1 is MDHEN, CDR2 SYDVKM. The CDR3 sequence is 16 residues long. The junction had 10 bases not matched to a gene; V was cut back by 2 bases and J by 4 bases. The DNA of the CDR3 is TGTGCCAGCAGTTTAATGGGGGAGGGGATTTTAGAGACCCAGTACTTC. Amino acids: CASSLMGEGILETQYF. Filled out from reference TRBV28 and TRBJ2-5, the complete variable domain reads DVKVTQSSRYLVKRTGEKVFLECVQDMDHENMFWYRQDPGLGLRLIYFSYDVKMKEKGDIPEGYSVSREKKERFSLILESASTNQTSMYLCASSLMGEGILETQYFGPGTRLLVL.

A few counts support this clonotype. Just one base apart from a much larger clone, this may be a read error. The chain recombines TRBV5-5 with TRBJ2-5; 8 bases line up with TRBD1. V lost 10 bases to trimming and J lost 11 bases; unmatched junction nucleotides: 19. CDR1 and CDR2 (germline): SGHKS, YYEKEE (reference sequence). The CDR3 sequence is 14 residues long. The CDR3 here is CACQGDRGVDEQYF. DNA for the CDR3: TGTGCCTGCCAGGGCGACAGGGGAGTAGATGAGCAGTACTTC.

The gene calls are TRBV4-3 and TRBJ1-6; 8 nucleotides agree with TRBD1. This CDR3 is 19 amino acids long. The V and J ends lost 3 bases and 6 bases, in that order; junction bases with no gene match: 16. Per germline, CDR1 LGHNA and CDR2 YSLEER. CDR3 protein: CASSQFFGSGTGLNSPLHF. In nucleotides, the CDR3 is TGCGCCAGCAGCCAGTTCTTTGGGAGTGGGACAGGTCTTAATTCACCCCTCCACTTT.

This CDR3 is CASSLISQYF. In DNA form, the CDR3 reads TGTGCCAGCAGCCTCATTTCCCAGTACTTC. This chain connects TRBV21-1 to TRBJ2-5. TRBV21-1 is shown as a pseudogene. This CDR3 spans 10 amino acids.

The chain joins TRBV7-2 to TRBJ1-5, with D perhaps matching TRBD1 (5 bases). Germline values: CDR1 SGHTA, CDR2 FQGNSA. The V and J ends lost 1 base and 0 bases respectively, with 13 bases between them. The CDR3 extends over 17 amino acids. CDR3 DNA sequence: TGTGCCAGCAGCTTAGTCGGGACCCCGGGTAGCAATCAGCCCCAGCATTTT. As protein: CASSLVGTPGSNQPQHF.

This clonotype has a single count. This chain joins TRBV11-2 and TRBJ2-5; 9 bases match TRBD2. This CDR3 is built from 17 residues. J was trimmed by 4 bases and V by 1 base; bases with no gene match: 10. Germline V gene data show CDR1 as SGHAT and CDR2 as FQNNGV. CDR3 DNA: TGTGCCAGCAGCTTAGCCCCGGGGCGGGGGGGCAGAGAGACCCAGTACTTC. Protein product: CASSLAPGRGGRETQYF.

V usage is TRBV7-2 and J usage is TRBJ2-5; 9 bases line up with TRBD1. The last part of the DNA fits TRBJ2-7 better; the J call may be wrong. The CDR3 has 15 residues. CDR1 is SGHTA and CDR2 is FQGNSA in the germline V gene. The CDR3 DNA is TGTGCCAGCAGCTTAGGGGGGACAGGGTACTACGAGCAGTACTTC. Its protein product is CASSLGGTGYYEQYF.

The chain is built from TRBV6-1 and TRBJ1-6; 8 bases agree with TRBD1. CDR3 size: 13 residues. The trim removed 3 bases at V and 15 bases at J, leaving 7 bases unmatched. In germline, CDR1 is MNHNS, CDR2 SASEGT. DNA for the CDR3: TGTGCCAGCAGTGACAGGGGGCCCCATCACCTCCACTTT. Encoded protein: CASSDRGPHHLHF.

The rearrangement joins TRBV27 to TRBJ2-1; possible D gene TRBD1, 5 bases. The V gene lost 3 bases and the J gene lost 6 bases, with 6 bases spanning the gap. CDR3 length equals 12 residues. Germline CDR1 reads MNHEY; CDR2 reads SMNVEV (reference sequence). CDR3 nucleotides: TGTGCCAGCAGTTTTACAGGCAATGAGCAGTTCTTC. Its translation is CASSFTGNEQFF.

V is TRBV5-8 and J is TRBJ2-1; no definite D call. The CDR3 sequence is 15 residues long. Trimming left V 0 bases short and J 6 bases short, with 13 bases between. CDR1 is SGHTS and CDR2 is YDEGEE in the germline V gene. The CDR3 reads CASSLGQVKANEQFF. CDR3 nucleotides: TGTGCCAGCAGCTTGGGGCAGGTGAAAGCCAATGAGCAGTTCTTC.

This clonotype was counted a few times. The gene calls are TRBV12-3 or TRBV12-4 and TRBJ2-3; no clear D. The length of the CDR3 is 11 residues. Trimming pared 6 bases from V and 6 bases from J, leaving 7 bases between. The CDR3 DNA is TGTGCCAGCAGCCCTATCGATACGCAGTATTTT. It is translated as CASSPIDTQYF.

The genes are TRBV12-3 or TRBV12-4 and TRBJ1-2; D gene unclear. This CDR3 comprises 13 residues. V dropped 6 bases and J dropped 7 bases, with 15 bases sitting between them. CDR3 sequence: CASSLGNIRGYTF. Written as DNA, the CDR3 is TGTGCCAGCAGCCTGGGCAATATTCGTGGCTACACCTTC.

This chain connects TRBV20-1 to TRBJ2-4; TRBD2 is a possible D gene (6 bases). The germline gives CDR1 DFQATT, CDR2 SNEGSKA (reference sequence). CDR3 length equals 15 residues. Trimming cost V 0 bases and J 7 bases, with 16 bases left between them. The DNA of the CDR3 is TGCAGTGCTAGAGAGGGAGGTTTTGTAATCAACATTCAGTACTTC. Its protein product is CSAREGGFVINIQYF.

The chain links TRBV5-6 to TRBJ2-3; TRBD2 agrees at 7 bases. Germline CDR1 is SGHDT and CDR2 is YYEEEE. The CDR3 totals 15 residues. Trimming cost V 3 bases and J 1 base; bases outside gene matches: 5. DNA of the CDR3: TGTGCCAGCAGCTGGGAGGGAGGAGGCACAGATACGCAGTATTTT. It translates to CASSWEGGGTDTQYF.

V gene TRBV20-1 combines with J gene TRBJ2-1; D is uncertain. Trimming left V 1 base short and J 10 bases short, with 14 bases between. The V gene's germline CDR1 is DFQATT and CDR2 SNEGSKA (reference sequence). The CDR3 extends over 13 amino acids. The CDR3 sequence: CSARADSLGEQFF. The CDR3 DNA reads as TGCAGTGCTAGAGCAGACTCCCTCGGGGAGCAGTTCTTC.

V is TRBV10-3 and J is TRBJ2-1, with TRBD1 identical over 9 bases. The CDR3 loop spans 14 amino acids. The germline V gene encodes CDR1 ENHRY and CDR2 SYGVKD. V lost 7 bases, J lost 6 bases, and 7 bases stayed unmatched. The CDR3 bases are TGTGCCATCAAACCGGGACAGGGTCTCAATGAGCAGTTCTTC. This encodes CAIKPGQGLNEQFF.